The clone carrying this T cell receptor (beta chain) has a count of ten or more. Its target is unknown. TCRdb re-called the RACE reads through MiXCR, storing one row per CDR3 protein. The sample contains more than 50,000 distinct CDR3 sequences, 6.7% of which appear only once. Germline-derived CDR1 and CDR2 are SQVTM and ANQGSEA. The CDR3 loop spans 13 amino acids. The germline V and J ends were trimmed by 3 bases and 4 bases, with 12 bases remaining between them. The time point: pre-sensitization, week 0. Indicated treatment: therapeutic diphenylcyclopropenone sensitization with weekly scalp DPC. The sample comes from a study of human T cells and chemical hapten exposure. The wider study: For the roughly 24-week duration of the study, patients were given weekly doses of diphenylcyclopropenone on the scalp. Study-level results: Expanded TCRs were compared with controls, and the expanded TCRs formed significantly more large CDR3 similarity clusters. Expanded TCR counts at PT1 were positively correlated with the patch test score. TCRs above 1 in 1000 frequency did not change with DPC sensitization.

This specimen was whole blood, taken in connection with sensitization to the hapten diphenylcyclopropenone (DPC). This clonotype was obtained from a woman aged 30 to 39 with alopecia areata. Some clones in this sample may be carry-over from other donors' samples. This chain links TRBV29-1 with TRBJ2-5, with a possible D match to TRBD2 (6 bases). Here the CDR3 reads CSVDLAIRETQYF. The CDR3 DNA follows: TGCAGCGTTGATCTAGCGATTCGAGAGACCCAGTACTTC.